This T cell receptor (beta chain) was profiled in a study of lymphopenia after photon versus proton radiotherapy. TCRdb's table, derived via immunoSEQ multiplex PCR, lists solely in-frame clones and lacks some. This sample has approximately 12,000 clones, with approximately 90% found just once. Comment on this clone: Its matching antigen is unknown.

Study-wide findings and caveats: Post-nadir diversity loss with photons came from oligoclonal expansion, particularly CD8+ Temra cells.

The source material was peripheral blood, sampled from a patient treated with photon-based radiotherapy. The TCR sequence derives from a man aged 55 to 70 with pancreatic cancer.

As DNA, the CDR3 is TGTGCCAGCAGTCCTTCCGGGACAGGGGACGAGCAGTACTTC. It encodes CASSPSGTGDEQYF. The chain links TRBV6-6 to TRBJ2-7; 10 nucleotides align to TRBD1. Germline V CDR1 and CDR2: MNHNY, SVGAGI (reference sequence). Unmatched junction bases numbered 6, after V lost 5 bases and J lost 5 bases. The CDR3 is 14 residues long.